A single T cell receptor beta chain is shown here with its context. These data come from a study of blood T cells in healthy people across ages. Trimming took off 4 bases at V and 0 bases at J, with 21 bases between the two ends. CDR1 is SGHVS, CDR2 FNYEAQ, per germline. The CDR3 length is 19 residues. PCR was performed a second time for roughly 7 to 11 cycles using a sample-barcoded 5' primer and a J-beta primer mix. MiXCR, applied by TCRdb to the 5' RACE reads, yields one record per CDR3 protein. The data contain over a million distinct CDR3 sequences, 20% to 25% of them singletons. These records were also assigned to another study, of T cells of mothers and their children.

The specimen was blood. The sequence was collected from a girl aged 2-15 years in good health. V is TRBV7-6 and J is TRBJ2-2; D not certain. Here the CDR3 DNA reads TGTGCCAGCAGCTCGACAATGGCCCGACCGACAACGAACACCGGGGAGCTGTTTTTT. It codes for CASSSTMARPTTNTGELFF.